A single sample gave rise to the 22 T cell receptor beta chains below, sequenced in a study of metastatic and nonmetastatic thyroid tumors (dated by TCRdb to between 2020 and 2021). Libraries were constructed by PCR. Sequencing instrument: Illumina HiSeq 4000. TCRdb itself trimmed the public reads at Q25 with fastp, ran MiXCR and retained productive beta chains. Counted in this sample were about 15,000 clones; 25% to 35% of them appeared once. The ten largest account for around 13% of the sample. No treatment had been received by any patient before thyroid surgery. Specimen: tumor tissue. The source of these receptors is a male donor with papillary thyroid cancer or a benign thyroid nodule (not recorded which). Some clones in this sample may be carry-over from other donors' samples.

This clone showed up just a few times. This chain links TRBV6-1 with TRBJ1-6, with D uncertain. CDR3 length: 14 amino acids. V was cut by 5 bases and J by 2 bases, with 7 bases left in between. Germline lookup yields CDR1 MNHNS and CDR2 SASEGT. The CDR3 sequence is CASSSGPYNSPLHF. Here the CDR3 DNA reads TGTGCCAGCAGTTCAGGTCCCTATAATTCACCCCTCCACTTT.

This clone was detected many times. V is TRBV9 and J is TRBJ2-2; D call uncertain. V was pared by 5 bases and J by 3 bases, with 5 bases between. The CDR3 consists of 12 residues. Germline-derived CDR1 and CDR2 are SGDLS and YYNGEE. CDR3 protein: CASSTHTGELFF. Here the CDR3 DNA reads TGTGCCAGCAGTACCCACACCGGGGAGCTGTTTTTT.

This clone came up once. The chain carries TRBV12-3 or TRBV12-4 and TRBJ2-1, with 8 bases lining up with TRBD2. The CDR3 loop spans 19 amino acids. Trimming took 2 bases from V and 0 from J; bases not matched to a gene: 12. The CDR3 nucleotides read TGTGCCAGCAGTTTACCACTCTTCGGACTAGCTCCCTCCTACAATGAGCAGTTCTTC. This codes for CASSLPLFGLAPSYNEQFF.

The chain has TRBV2 and TRBJ1-1; weak D call: TRBD1 (6 bases). The V gene lost 4 bases and the J gene lost 8 bases, with 17 bases spanning the gap. From germline, CDR1 is SNHLY and CDR2 FYNNEI. CDR3 length: 14 residues. CDR3 loop: CASSGMTGYPEAFF. The CDR3 coding sequence is TGTGCCAGCAGTGGGATGACAGGCTACCCAGAAGCTTTCTTT.

This clone showed up many times. The rearrangement uses TRBV2 and TRBJ2-2; D gene uncertain. V was clipped by 9 bases and J by 2 bases, with 10 bases between them. The germline gives CDR1 SNHLY, CDR2 FYNNEI. The CDR3 covers 13 residues. The CDR3 is CARTAENTGELFF. The DNA of the CDR3 is TGTGCCAGAACGGCGGAAAACACCGGGGAGCTGTTTTTT.

This clone was found once. Because it lacks the conserved phenylalanine or tryptophan at the end, this CDR3 is likely a read error. V is TRBV30 and J is TRBJ1-5; no clear D. V was trimmed by 2 bases and J by 11 bases, leaving 16 bases between them. This CDR3 is 13 amino acids long. The germline V gene encodes CDR1 GTSNPN and CDR2 SVGIG (reference sequence). Written as DNA, the CDR3 is TGTGCCTGGAGTTTGATGGAACCATCGGCCCAGCATTCT. Its translation is CAWSLMEPSAQHS.

The chain has TRBV3-1 and TRBJ2-1, with a tentative D call TRBD2 (5 bases). The germline V gene encodes CDR1 LGHDT and CDR2 YNNKEL (reference sequence). The CDR3 has 16 residues. With 4 bases removed from V and 0 bases from J, the gap between germline ends came to 13 bases. The CDR3 loop is CASSLSGGGSYNEQFF. The CDR3 coding sequence is TGTGCCAGCAGCCTCAGCGGCGGAGGCTCCTACAATGAGCAGTTCTTC.

Ten or more counts support this clone. The genes are TRBV6-2 or TRBV6-3 and TRBJ2-3, with TRBD1 identical over 7 bases. The CDR3 loop spans 15 amino acids. The V gene's germline CDR1 is MNHEY and CDR2 SVGEGT. Trimming at V came to 0 bases and at J to 2 bases, leaving 2 bases not matched to a gene. The CDR3 sequence: CASSYSGTVTDTQYF. The CDR3 DNA is TGTGCCAGCAGTTACTCCGGGACAGTCACAGATACGCAGTATTTT.

This clone was recorded at least ten times. A much larger clone sits a single nucleotide away, making a read error possible. The rearrangement uses TRBV2 and TRBJ2-5; D might be TRBD2 (5 bases). Looked up from germline, CDR1 is SNHLY and CDR2 is FYNNEI. The CDR3 sequence is 14 residues long. V was clipped by 7 bases and J by 5 bases, with 17 bases between them. The CDR3 coding sequence is TGTGCCAGCATCCCCCGTCGGGGTGGGGAGACCCAGTACTTC. This translates into CASIPRRGGETQYF.

This clone is labeled as medium-sized. The chain's CDR3 is CSAGDRKGAFF. CDR3 bases: TGCAGTGCTGGGGACAGGAAGGGTGCTTTCTTT. The chain uses TRBV20-1 and TRBJ1-1; 8 bases line up with TRBD1. Germline V gives CDR1 DFQATT, CDR2 SNEGSKA (reference sequence). J lost 11 bases, V lost 5 bases, and 7 bases had no gene match. This CDR3 has 11 residues.

The V call is TRBV27, the J call TRBJ2-7, with D perhaps matching TRBD2 (7 bases). The CDR3 length is 14 residues. The V end lost 0 bases, the J end lost 2 bases, and 8 bases lay between the germline ends. Germline V CDR1 and CDR2: MNHEY, SMNVEV (reference sequence). CDR3 sequence (DNA): TGTGCCAGCAGTTTATCGGGGGGGCCCTACGAGCAGTACTTC. It codes for CASSLSGGPYEQYF.

The table lists this clone with many counts. The rearrangement links TRBV2 to TRBJ1-1; D unresolved. Trimming removed 8 bases from V and 4 bases from J, with 17 bases in between. This CDR3 is 14 amino acids long. Per germline, CDR1 SNHLY and CDR2 FYNNEI. CDR3 in amino acids: CASRETDSSTEAFF. CDR3 DNA: TGTGCCAGCCGGGAAACGGATTCCAGCACTGAAGCTTTCTTT. Full variable domain (rest looked up from reference TRBV2 and TRBJ1-1): EPEVTQTPSHQVTQMGQEVILRCVPISNHLYFYWYRQILGQKVEFLVSFYNNEISEKSEIFDDQFSVERPDGSNFTLKIRSTKLEDSAMYFCASRETDSSTEAFFGQGTRLTVV.

The chain links TRBV19 to TRBJ1-6; D unresolved. CDR1 and CDR2 (germline): LNHDA, SQIVND (reference sequence). This CDR3 contains 15 residues. Trimming pared 5 bases from V and 8 bases from J, leaving 16 bases between. The CDR3 nucleotides read TGTGCCAGTAGTCTCGGACGCACGCAGCATTCACCCCTCCACTTT. This translates into CASSLGRTQHSPLHF.

The J gene is TRBJ2-7, the V gene TRBV20-1; 10 bases agree with TRBD2. The trim removed 6 bases at V and 2 bases at J, leaving 7 bases unmatched. This CDR3 comprises 14 residues. Looked up from germline, CDR1 is DFQATT and CDR2 is SNEGSKA (reference sequence). The CDR3 nucleotides are TGCAGTGCCCCGAGCGGGGGGGAACCCTACGAGCAGTACTTC. Its translation: CSAPSGGEPYEQYF.

The gene calls are TRBV6-1 and TRBJ1-1, with D maybe TRBD1 (6 bases). CDR1 MNHNS and CDR2 SASEGT come from the germline V gene. The CDR3 is 15 amino acids. The ends were cut back, 3 bases at V and 4 bases at J, with 15 bases in the middle. CDR3 sequence: CASSDLSPGATEAFF. The DNA of the CDR3 is TGTGCCAGCAGTGACCTAAGCCCAGGGGCCACTGAAGCTTTCTTT.

The chain has TRBV6-5 and TRBJ1-6; D is uncertain. V dropped 4 bases and J dropped 11 bases, with 6 bases sitting between them. The CDR3 contains 11 residues. CDR1 MNHEY and CDR2 SVGAGI come from the germline V gene. This CDR3 is CASSSGAPLHF. The CDR3 bases are TGTGCCAGCAGTTCTGGGGCACCCCTCCACTTT.

The chain links TRBV20-1 to TRBJ2-3; 9 bases align to TRBD2. The germline V gene has CDR1 DFQATT and CDR2 SNEGSKA (reference sequence). The CDR3 has 16 amino acids. J lost 2 bases, V lost 5 bases, and 11 bases had no gene match. This CDR3 is CSAHVLREGHTDTQYF. The DNA of the CDR3 is TGCAGTGCTCATGTTTTGCGGGAGGGCCACACAGATACGCAGTATTTT.

The V call is TRBV20-1, the J call TRBJ1-2; tentatively, D is TRBD1 (5 bases). Trimming cost V 0 bases and J 3 bases, with 11 bases left between them. This CDR3 contains 14 residues. Germline values: CDR1 DFQATT, CDR2 SNEGSKA (reference sequence). The CDR3 protein is CSARDRWGDYGYTF. As DNA, the CDR3 is TGCAGTGCTAGAGATCGGTGGGGGGACTATGGCTACACCTTC.

This clone was counted many times. The chain combines TRBV11-3 with TRBJ2-1, with D possibly TRBD2 on 6 matching bases. The CDR3 covers 12 residues. Trimming removed 3 bases at V and 8 bases at J, with 8 bases between. Germline V gives CDR1 SGHNT, CDR2 YENEEA. The CDR3 DNA sequence: TGTGCCAGCAGCTTCTCTAGCGATGAGCAGTTCTTC. Translated: CASSFSSDEQFF.

This clone showed up just once. A much larger clone lies one base from this, so it may be a read error. V and J are TRBV2 and TRBJ2-1; the match to TRBD2 covers 10 bases. With V trimmed by 11 bases and J by 4 bases, 5 bases remained unmatched. Germline CDR1 is SNHLY and CDR2 is FYNNEI. There are 13 residues in the CDR3. In DNA form, the CDR3 reads TGTGCCGTCTCGGGACTAGCGTACAATGAGCAGTTCTTC. Encoded protein: CAVSGLAYNEQFF.

This clone is labeled as medium-sized. Other DNA sequences in the same sample also yield this CDR3. The gene calls are TRBV6-2 or TRBV6-3 and TRBJ1-1; TRBD1 matches 9 bases. Germline CDR1 MNHEY, CDR2 SVGEGT. The trim removed 2 bases at V and 5 bases at J, leaving 6 bases unmatched. The CDR3 runs 15 residues. The CDR3 here is CASSYQNRGQTEAFF. The CDR3 DNA reads TGTGCCAGCAGTTACCAGAACAGGGGGCAGACTGAAGCTTTCTTT.

This chain joins TRBV15 and TRBJ1-1; no clear D. The CDR3 loop spans 14 amino acids. Germline V lookup: CDR1 LNHNV, CDR2 YYDKDF (reference sequence). V lost 0 bases, J lost 2 bases, and 7 bases lay in between. CDR3 region: CATSRDQINTEAFF. CDR3 DNA: TGTGCCACCAGCAGAGATCAGATTAACACTGAAGCTTTCTTT.